This T cell receptor beta chain was observed in a study of CD8 T cells in Susac syndrome. The authors reverse transcribed 0.5 to 1 ug RNA with random hexamers. TCRdb reprocessed the immunoSEQ multiplex PCR reads with MiXCR, giving one entry per CDR3 protein. The sample shows roughly 200,000 distinct CDR3 sequences, roughly 94% of them seen only once. CDR3 size: 18 residues. The V segment lost 5 bases and the J segment 0 bases; nucleotides outside the gene matches: 14. Germline CDR1 SQVTM, CDR2 ANQGSEA. The control group consisted of healthy donors matched for age and sex. Sequencing used CD4+ T cells from PBMCs. The chain has TRBV29-1 and TRBJ1-4; 8 bases are a match to TRBD1. The clonotype was recovered from a human donor in good health. The CDR3 bases are TGCAGCGTTCGACAGGGGTCTGCCCTATCTGCAACTAATGAAAAACTGTTTTTT. Encoded protein: CSVRQGSALSATNEKLFF.